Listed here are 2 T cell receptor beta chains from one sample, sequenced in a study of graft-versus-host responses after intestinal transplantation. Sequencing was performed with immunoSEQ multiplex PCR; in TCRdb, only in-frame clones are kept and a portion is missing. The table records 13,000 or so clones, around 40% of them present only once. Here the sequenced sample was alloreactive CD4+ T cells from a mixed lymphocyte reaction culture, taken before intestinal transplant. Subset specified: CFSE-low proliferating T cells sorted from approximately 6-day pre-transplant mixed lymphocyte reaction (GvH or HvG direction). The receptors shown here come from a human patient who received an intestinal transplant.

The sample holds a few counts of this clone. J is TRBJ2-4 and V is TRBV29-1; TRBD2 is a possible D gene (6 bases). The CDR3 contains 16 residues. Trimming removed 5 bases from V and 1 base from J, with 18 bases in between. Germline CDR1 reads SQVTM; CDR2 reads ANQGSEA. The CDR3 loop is CSVSEGRVGAKNIQYF. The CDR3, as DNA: TGCAGCGTTTCGGAGGGGCGGGTTGGGGCCAAAAACATTCAGTACTTC. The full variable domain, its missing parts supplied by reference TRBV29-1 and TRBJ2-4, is SAVISQKPSRDICQRGTSLTIQCQVDSQVTMMFWYRQQPGQSLTLIATANQGSEATYESGFVIDKFPISRPNLTFSTLTVSNMSPEDSSIYLCSVSEGRVGAKNIQYFGAGTRLSVL.

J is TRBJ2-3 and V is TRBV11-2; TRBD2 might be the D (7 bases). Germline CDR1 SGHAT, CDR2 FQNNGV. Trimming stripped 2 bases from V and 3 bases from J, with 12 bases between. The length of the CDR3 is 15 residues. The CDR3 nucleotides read TGTGCCAGCAGCTTACGAGGGGGGGAAACAGATACGCAGTATTTT. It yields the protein CASSLRGGETDTQYF.